A selection of T cell receptor beta chains follows, all from one sample in a study of T cells in Graves' hyperthyroidism and ophthalmopathy. MiXCR, run by TCRdb on the multiplex PCR reads, gives a single entry per CDR3 protein. The table records hundreds of thousands of distinct CDR3 sequences, around 20% of them present only once. Sequencing input: blood. The receptors derive from a man aged 45-60 years with Graves' ophthalmopathy. CDR3s include the opening cysteine and the closing phenylalanine or tryptophan. The D gene is left open where the match is weak. Some rows have no size entry. The others give once, few or many, or a class for an expanded clone.

TRBV5-1,NA,TRBD2,TRBJ2-1,CASSPLFLAGGRGAHNEQFF,TGCGCCAGCAGCCCCCTTTTTCTCGCGGGAGGCCGGGGGGCCCACAATGAGCAGTTCTTC
TRBV28,many,NA,TRBJ2-7,CASCRSGSSYEQYF,TGTGCCAGCTGTCGGTCAGGGAGCTCCTACGAGCAGTACTTC
TRBV2,many,NA,TRBJ1-4,CASSEAGRGEEKLFF,TGTGCCAGCAGTGAAGCCGGGAGAGGGGAAGAAAAACTGTTTTTT
TRBV7-8,few,TRBD2,TRBJ2-2,CASSPRLGTSGSVF,TGTGCCAGCAGCCCACGGCTGGGGACTAGCGGGAGTGTTTTT
TRBV5-8,NA,NA,TRBJ2-2,CASRRKAGNTGELFF,TGTGCCAGCAGACGAAAGGCAGGGAACACCGGGGAGCTGTTTTTT
TRBV20-1,NA,TRBD2,TRBJ2-5,CSAPPGERDGPETQYF,TGCAGTGCTCCCCCCGGGGAGCGGGATGGACCCGAGACCCAGTACTTC
TRBV20-1,many,NA,TRBJ2-5,CSALRTIQETQYF,TGCAGTGCTTTAAGGACTATCCAAGAGACCCAGTACTTC
TRBV27,few,TRBD2,TRBJ2-7,CASKRAGYYEQYF,TGTGCCAGCAAGAGAGCGGGGTACTACGAGCAGTACTTC
TRBV20-1,NA,NA,TRBJ2-5,CSGLAFETQYF,TGCAGTGGGCTAGCATTCGAGACCCAGTACTTC
TRBV11-3,NA,TRBD1,TRBJ2-7,CASSSGTEGYEQYF,TGTGCCAGCAGCTCCGGGACAGAGGGGTACGAGCAGTACTTC
TRBV5-4,NA,NA,TRBJ1-6,CASSVDDRARNSPLHF,TGTGCCAGCAGCGTAGACGACCGGGCTAGAAATTCACCCCTCCACTTT
TRBV19,once,NA,TRBJ1-5,CASSENRASAKPQHF,TGTGCCAGTAGTGAAAATCGGGCCTCTGCTAAGCCCCAGCATTTT
TRBV5-8,NA,TRBD2,TRBJ2-2,CAGLGTLAGGAGELFF,TGTGCTGGCCTCGGTACGCTAGCGGGAGGAGCCGGGGAGCTGTTTTTT
TRBV5-1,NA,NA,TRBJ2-7,CASSLGEWGEYEQYF,TGCGCCAGCAGCTTGGGGGAGTGGGGTGAATACGAGCAGTACTTC
TRBV28,many,TRBD2,TRBJ2-5,CASSLLGAGWRKETQYF,TGTGCCAGCAGTTTGCTGGGAGCGGGATGGAGAAAAGAGACCCAGTACTTC
TRBV7-2,many,NA,TRBJ2-7,CASSLDPSRRDEQYF,TGTGCCAGCAGCTTAGACCCAAGTAGGAGAGACGAGCAGTACTTC
TRBV30,many,NA,TRBJ1-2,CAWSAPSSGNYGYTF,TGTGCCTGGAGCGCGCCTTCTTCAGGGAACTATGGCTACACCTTC
TRBV7-9,few,NA,TRBJ2-7,CASSPADRYEQYF,TGTGCCAGCAGCCCCGCGGACAGATACGAGCAGTACTTC
TRBV7-2,few,NA,TRBJ2-5,CASSSAGSHQETQYF,TGTGCCAGCAGCTCCGCGGGCAGTCACCAAGAGACCCAGTACTTC
TRBV9,NA,NA,TRBJ2-2,CASSQPGLGLFF,TGTGCCAGCAGCCAACCGGGACTCGGCCTGTTTTTT
TRBV5-1,few,NA,TRBJ1-2,CASSPGDGGYTF,TGCGCCAGCAGCCCCGGAGACGGAGGCTACACCTTC
TRBV9,many,NA,TRBJ2-7,CASSVGAGSYEQYF,TGTGCCAGCAGCGTAGGGGCAGGCTCCTACGAGCAGTACTTC
TRBV27,NA,NA,TRBJ1-2,CASRYRDAYGYTF,TGTGCCAGCAGATACAGGGATGCATATGGCTACACCTTC
TRBV11-2,many,NA,TRBJ2-1,CASSLEFARTYNEQFF,TGTGCCAGCAGCTTAGAGTTTGCGAGGACCTACAATGAGCAGTTCTTC
TRBV5-4,few,NA,TRBJ2-3,CASQGSLGTDTQYF,TGTGCCTCACAGGGCTCCTTGGGCACAGATACGCAGTATTTT
TRBV5-1,few,NA,TRBJ2-7,CASSSGADSGGYEQYF,TGCGCCAGCAGCTCCGGCGCGGACAGTGGGGGGTACGAGCAGTACTTC
TRBV9,NA,TRBD2,TRBJ2-1,CASSASGSAYNEQFF,TGTGCCAGCAGCGCAAGCGGGAGTGCCTACAATGAGCAGTTCTTC
TRBV19,NA,NA,TRBJ2-3,CASSIGGGRGDTQYF,TGTGCCAGTAGTATAGGTGGGGGGCGTGGAGATACGCAGTATTTT
TRBV5-1,NA,TRBD1,TRBJ2-2,CASSLGGQGGNTGELFF,TGCGCCAGCAGCTTGGGCGGACAGGGGGGCAACACCGGGGAGCTGTTTTTT
TRBV7-3,many,NA,TRBJ1-2,CASSLGGNDYGYTF,TGTGCCAGCAGCTTAGGGGGAAATGACTATGGCTACACCTTC
TRBV7-3,NA,NA,TRBJ1-5,CASSTTTLGGDYSNQPQHF,TGTGCCAGCAGCACCACCACCCTTGGGGGGGACTATAGCAATCAGCCCCAGCATTTT
TRBV28,many,NA,TRBJ2-3,CASSLGTGRVDTQYF,TGTGCCAGCAGCCTTGGAACGGGGCGGGTAGATACGCAGTATTTT
TRBV5-1,many,NA,TRBJ1-1,CASSLAEGGGRMNTEAFF,TGCGCCAGCAGCTTGGCGGAGGGAGGTGGACGGATGAACACTGAAGCTTTCTTT
TRBV7-3,NA,NA,TRBJ2-3,CASSPRGGLQDTQYF,TGTGCCAGCAGCCCTAGGGGGGGGCTGCAAGATACGCAGTATTTT
TRBV6-5,NA,NA,TRBJ2-7,CASSFPLDVGPSYEQYF,TGTGCCAGCAGTTTCCCCTTAGATGTGGGCCCCAGCTACGAGCAGTACTTC
TRBV28,few,TRBD1,TRBJ2-2,CASRTSGTGWTGELFF,TGTGCCAGCAGAACATCCGGGACAGGTTGGACCGGGGAGCTGTTTTTT
TRBV5-6,many,NA,TRBJ2-5,CASSLRDGPLGQETQYF,TGTGCCAGCAGCTTAAGGGATGGTCCATTGGGGCAAGAGACCCAGTACTTC
TRBV6-2/TRBV6-3,many,TRBD2,TRBJ2-1,CASINGLLAGGDEQFF,TGTGCCAGCATCAACGGTTTACTAGCGGGAGGCGATGAGCAGTTCTTC
TRBV12-3/TRBV12-4,many,NA,TRBJ2-1,CASSGTNYNEQFF,TGTGCCAGCAGTGGGACAAACTACAATGAGCAGTTCTTC
TRBV3-1,many,TRBD1,TRBJ2-3,CASSQGTGRDTQYF,TGTGCCAGCAGCCAGGGGACAGGGAGAGATACGCAGTATTTT
TRBV30,few,NA,TRBJ1-5,CAWSRQAINQPQHF,TGTGCCTGGAGTAGACAGGCGATTAATCAGCCCCAGCATTTT
TRBV14,many,TRBD2,TRBJ2-1,CASSRRLAGGYNEQFF,TGTGCCAGCAGCCGCAGACTAGCGGGGGGGTACAATGAGCAGTTCTTC